Listed below are T cell receptor beta chains from one sample, sequenced in a study of cytomegalovirus exposure and HLA in healthy donors. Repertoires were generated with immunoSEQ multiplex PCR, while TCRdb's copy carries only in-frame clones and drops some. The sample has approximately 100,000 clones; roughly 76% are singletons. Sequencing used PBMCs. The receptors shown here come from a woman between 45 and 65 years old in good health and CMV-seropositive. The CDR3 runs from the conserved cysteine through the conserved F or W. A D gene is named only where the DNA matches it firmly. Rows may omit the clone size; those that give it use once, few, many or a size class.

clone size: NA
V gene: TRBV7-9
D gene: TRBD2
J gene: TRBJ2-5
CDR3 protein: CASSFGLAGKETQYF
CDR3 DNA: TGTGCCAGCAGCTTTGGGCTAGCGGGTAAAGAGACCCAGTACTTC

clone size: once
V gene: TRBV6-5
D gene: TRBD1
J gene: TRBJ2-2
CDR3 protein: CAKTGTGFNTGELFF
CDR3 DNA: TGTGCCAAAACCGGGACAGGTTTCAACACCGGGGAGCTGTTTTTT

clone size: NA
V gene: TRBV5-6
D gene: TRBD2
J gene: TRBJ2-3
CDR3 protein: CASSLDKAGGISDTQYF
CDR3 DNA: TGTGCCAGCAGCTTGGATAAGGCGGGAGGGATTTCAGATACGCAGTATTTT

clone size: NA
V gene: TRBV6-1
D gene: NA
J gene: TRBJ2-7
CDR3 protein: CASNSRTARYEQYF
CDR3 DNA: TGTGCCAGCAACTCTCGGACAGCCAGATACGAGCAGTACTTC

clone size: NA
V gene: TRBV10-1
D gene: NA
J gene: TRBJ1-1
CDR3 protein: CASPVEGGAFF
CDR3 DNA: TGCGCCAGTCCCGTCGAGGGTGGCGCTTTCTTT

clone size: NA
V gene: TRBV11-2
D gene: NA
J gene: TRBJ2-1
CDR3 protein: CASSLSTAVAYNEQFF
CDR3 DNA: TGTGCCAGCAGCTTATCCACAGCGGTAGCCTACAATGAGCAGTTCTTC

clone size: once
V gene: TRBV5-1
D gene: NA
J gene: TRBJ2-3
CDR3 protein: CASSLGWGGRTDTQYF
CDR3 DNA: TGCGCCAGCAGCTTGGGGTGGGGCGGACGCACAGATACGCAGTATTTT

clone size: NA
V gene: TRBV7-2
D gene: TRBD2
J gene: TRBJ2-3
CDR3 protein: CASRLIGGATADTQYF
CDR3 DNA: TGTGCCAGCAGGCTTATCGGGGGGGCCACCGCAGATACGCAGTATTTT

clone size: NA
V gene: TRBV5-5
D gene: NA
J gene: TRBJ1-2
CDR3 protein: CASSLHLRQGDSGYTF
CDR3 DNA: TGTGCCAGCAGCTTGCACCTGAGGCAGGGTGATAGTGGCTACACCTTC

clone size: NA
V gene: TRBV18
D gene: NA
J gene: TRBJ1-3
CDR3 protein: CASSPRSPDKISGNTIYF
CDR3 DNA: TGTGCCAGCTCACCACGAAGTCCGGACAAAATCTCTGGAAACACCATATATTTT